This TCR beta chain emerged from a study of blood T cell repertoires in COVID-19. Background on the study: In each case, the material was cDNA or gDNA derived from T cells, B-cell-depleted T cells, or PBMCs.

V lost 1 base and J 2 bases, leaving 9 bases between the germline ends. Germline-derived CDR1 and CDR2 are MDHEN and SYDVKM. This CDR3 is 14 amino acids long. Per the study methods: Amplification from reference gene primers served as the basis for estimated nucleated cell counts. Sequencing used immunoSEQ multiplex PCR; TCRdb keeps in-frame clones, though not all of them. That table gives V, J and clone size, and the DNA gave D and trimming. Of 380,000 or so clones in the sample, roughly 90% were seen once. Self-reported history from a screening survey and questionnaire set each donor's cohort. About this clone itself: Other DNA sequences in this specimen translate into the identical CDR3.

The TCR originated in a woman aged 25 to 45 with acute COVID-19. What was sequenced was PBMCs or T cells enriched from blood (not recorded which). This chain joins TRBV28 and TRBJ2-7; D possibly corresponds to TRBD2 (6 bases). CDR3 region: CASSLSGGTYEQYF. The CDR3 coding sequence is TGTGCCAGCAGTTTATCCGGGGGAACCTACGAGCAGTACTTC.